This T cell receptor beta chain was captured in a study of CD4 T cells in relation to SARS-CoV-2 and coronaviruses. Across the whole study: PBMCs were cultured with antigen for roughly 11 days before TCR beta sequencing. The negative reference was HIV-1 Nef peptide pool or peptide-free culture.

A word on this clone: Its antigen is still unknown.

The unexposed donors gave CD4+ T cells in about 2010-2019, prior to COVID-19. CD4+ T cells were isolated from the cells after around eleven days of culture. Cells permitting, SARS-CoV-2 S/N and four cold-coronavirus spikes were tested on unexposed-donor CD4+ T cells. Assay used: immunoSEQ multiplex PCR; TCRdb lists only in-frame clones, some missing. Of 25,000 to 30,000 clones in the sample, roughly four fifths are singletons; the top ten hold about 10%. The CDR3 loop spans 16 amino acids. Germline V CDR1 and CDR2: SGHTA, FQGNSA. The germline V and J ends were trimmed by 4 bases and 6 bases, with 16 bases remaining between them.

The clonotype was recovered from a human donor in good health. The sequenced sample was CD4+ T cells from PBMCs, cultured in vitro. V usage is TRBV7-2 and J usage is TRBJ1-6, with a possible D match to TRBD1 (6 bases). The CDR3 bases are TGTGCCAGCAGCTCCAACGTTGGGACAAGTAATTCACCCCTCCACTTT. Translating gives CASSSNVGTSNSPLHF. The variable domain in full, with the rest retrieved from reference TRBV7-2 and TRBJ1-6, is GAGVSQSPSNKVTEKGKDVELRCDPISGHTALYWYRQSLGQGLEFLIYFQGNSAPDKSGLPSDRFSAERTGGSVSTLTIQRTQQEDSAVYLCASSSNVGTSNSPLHFGNGTRLTVT.